The 22 T cell receptor beta chains listed next were all sequenced from one sample in a study of glioma-infiltrating T cells. TCR alpha and beta CDR3 regions were amplified from RNA using iRepertoire nested multiplex PCR. Via MiXCR, TCRdb re-called the multiplex PCR reads, giving one row per CDR3 protein. The sample has approximately 190,000 distinct CDR3 sequences, 30% to 40% seen once. Sequencing input: glioma tissue, nonneoplastic brain tissue, or PBMCs (not recorded which). These TCRs come from a human donor with low-grade glioma or glioblastoma, undergoing nonglioma brain surgery, or in good health (not recorded which).

Note on this clonotype: This could be a read error, since a much larger clone is one nucleotide away. CDR3 nucleotides: TGCGCCAGCAGCCAAGATCTGGACAGGGCGAACACCGGGAAGCTGTTTTTT. Its protein product is CASSQDLDRANTGKLFF. The chain couples TRBV4-3 to TRBJ2-2; 8 positions agree with TRBD1. Germline CDR1 reads LGHNA; CDR2 reads YSLEER. The CDR3 extends over 17 amino acids.

In this sample, this clonotype turned up once. The chain carries TRBV25-1 and TRBJ1-2; 10 nucleotides agree with TRBD1. With V trimmed by 5 bases and J by 6 bases, 9 bases remained unmatched. Germline values: CDR1 MGHDK, CDR2 SYGVNS. The CDR3 extends over 15 amino acids. The DNA for the CDR3 is TGTGCCAGCAGTTCCATCGACAGGGGGCAGAATGGCTACACCTTC. This gives the protein CASSSIDRGQNGYTF.

Remarks on this clonotype: A much larger clone sits a single nucleotide away, making a read error possible. The chain couples TRBV27 to TRBJ2-2; TRBD1 agrees at 11 bases. CDR1 MNHEY and CDR2 SMNVEV come from the germline V gene (reference sequence). The CDR3 extends over 18 amino acids. The CDR3 DNA sequence: TGTGCCAGCAGCTCATTAAGCGGGACAGGGGGTAACACCGGGGAGCTGCTTTTT. Amino acid sequence: CASSSLSGTGGNTGELLF.

At least ten counts were recorded for this clonotype. This sequence joins TRBV28 and TRBJ2-7; a possible D gene is TRBD2 (5 bases). V was trimmed by 7 bases and J by 0 bases, leaving 13 bases between them. Germline lookup yields CDR1 MDHEN and CDR2 SYDVKM. The CDR3 has 14 amino acids. Written as DNA, the CDR3 is TGTGCCAGCAAGCGGCAGGACGACTCCTACGAGCAGTACTTC. It translates to CASKRQDDSYEQYF.

The chain is built from TRBV3-1 and TRBJ2-5; 8 positions match TRBD2. The J segment lost 5 bases and the V segment lost 6 bases, leaving 14 bases of the junction unmatched. From germline, CDR1 is LGHDT and CDR2 YNNKEL (reference sequence). This CDR3 is 16 amino acids long. DNA for the CDR3: TGTGCCAGCAGACTCCGGGAGCGGGAGATGGTGGAGACCCAGTACTTC. Translated: CASRLREREMVETQYF.

This chain joins TRBV11-2 and TRBJ1-1; D is undetermined. V lost 3 bases and J lost 5, with 7 bases in between. Germline V gives CDR1 SGHAT, CDR2 FQNNGV. The CDR3 sequence is 12 residues long. CDR3 in DNA: TGTGCCAGCAGCTTTATAGTGACTGAAGCTTTCTTT. Its translation is CASSFIVTEAFF.

This chain uses TRBV11-2 with TRBJ2-5; D ambiguous. From germline, CDR1 is SGHAT and CDR2 FQNNGV. V gave up 5 bases and J gave up 5 bases, with 21 bases separating them. CDR3 size: 16 residues. The CDR3 region has the DNA TGTGCCAGCAGCGCAGTCCAGCAGGCCCTACCTGAGACCCAGTACTTC. This encodes CASSAVQQALPETQYF.

This clonotype appeared a single time. Being one base from a much bigger clone, this may be a read error. The V gene is TRBV10-3, the J gene TRBJ2-1, with a weak D call TRBD1 (6 bases). With 11 bases removed from V and 10 bases from J, the gap between germline ends came to 21 bases. Germline assignment: CDR1 ENHRY and CDR2 SYGVKD. The CDR3 loop spans 13 amino acids. The CDR3 region has the DNA TGTGCCTCCCGTGGGGACATCACCTACGAGCAGTTCTTC. Translated, it gives CASRGDITYEQFF.

This clonotype came up many times. The genes are TRBV25-1 and TRBJ1-2; the match to TRBD1 covers 10 bases. Germline CDR1 and CDR2: MGHDK and SYGVNS. V trimming: 1 base; J trimming: 6 bases; junction bases outside the gene matches: 2. The CDR3 has 14 amino acids. CDR3 coding DNA: TGTGCCAGCAGTGAATGGGGACAGGGGCATGGCTACACCTTC. It translates to CASSEWGQGHGYTF.

About this clonotype: This clone may be a read error of a much larger clone one base away. The J gene is TRBJ2-7, the V gene TRBV4-1, with D perhaps TRBD1 (5 bases). V gave up 8 bases and J gave up 7 bases, with 24 bases separating them. Germline V gene lookup returns CDR1 MGHRA and CDR2 YSYEKL. The CDR3 is 15 residues long. CDR3 in DNA: TGCGCCAGCGGACCCAGGGCCCTCTCCTACAATGAGCAGTACTTC. Amino acid sequence: CASGPRALSYNEQYF.

This clonotype was recorded many times. The chain is built from TRBV2 and TRBJ2-5; D call uncertain. V was pared by 7 bases and J by 4 bases, with 7 bases between. In germline, CDR1 is SNHLY, CDR2 FYNNEI. This CDR3 is built from 11 residues. Written as DNA, the CDR3 is TGTGCCAGCACTACCGGAGAGACCCAGTACTTC. Amino acid sequence: CASTTGETQYF.

Concerning this clonotype: A much larger clone lies a single base off, so this may be a read error. This chain links TRBV3-1 with TRBJ1-6; D call uncertain. Germline-derived CDR1 and CDR2 are LGHDT and YNNKEL (reference sequence). This CDR3 spans 16 amino acids. CDR3 nucleotides: TGTGCCAGCGGCCAAGTCGGAGGTGTATATAATTCACCCCTCCACTTT. Its translation: CASGQVGGVYNSPLHF.

This clonotype was detected many times. V gene TRBV15 combines with J gene TRBJ1-5; D uncertain. The CDR3 spans 17 residues. V lost 0 bases to trimming and J lost 0 bases, with 12 bases between them. Germline V CDR1 and CDR2: LNHNV, YYDKDF (reference sequence). The CDR3 DNA sequence: TGTGCCACCAGCAGAGATATTGTAAGGGTTAGCAATCAGCCCCAGCATTTT. It translates to CATSRDIVRVSNQPQHF.

The V gene is TRBV9, the J gene TRBJ2-7, with unresolved D. The germline gives CDR1 SGDLS, CDR2 YYNGEE. The CDR3 sequence is 15 residues long. Trimming stripped 0 bases from V and 0 bases from J, with 10 bases between. For the CDR3, the DNA is TGTGCCAGCAGCGTAGCGGTGTCCAACTCCTACGAGCAGTACTTC. This sequence encodes CASSVAVSNSYEQYF.

This clonotype showed up many times. The chain employs TRBV3-1 and TRBJ2-1; 10 bases match TRBD2. The junction had 5 bases not matched to a gene; V was cut back by 0 bases and J by 6 bases. Germline V gene data show CDR1 as LGHDT and CDR2 as YNNKEL (reference sequence). The CDR3 consists of 16 residues. The CDR3 protein is CASSQDASGGANEQFF. CDR3 in DNA: TGTGCCAGCAGCCAAGATGCTAGCGGGGGTGCCAATGAGCAGTTCTTC.

V usage is TRBV2 and J usage is TRBJ2-7; the match to TRBD2 covers 9 bases. Per the germline V gene, CDR1 is SNHLY and CDR2 is FYNNEI. With V trimmed by 4 bases and J by 4 bases, 8 bases remained unmatched. There are 15 residues in the CDR3. In nucleotides, the CDR3 is TGTGCCAGCAGTGGGAGTAGCGGGAGTTTATACGAGCAGTACTTC. Protein: CASSGSSGSLYEQYF.

With regard to this clonotype: A much larger clone lies a single base off, so this may be a read error. The genes are TRBV6-5 and TRBJ2-3, with D tentatively TRBD2 (6 bases). The DNA end lines up better with TRBJ2-2; the J call may be wrong. Germline loops: CDR1 MNHEY, CDR2 SVGAGI. This CDR3 comprises 14 residues. This CDR3 reads CASSSAGSTGDLFF. CDR3 bases: TGTGCCAGCAGCTCGGCGGGGAGCACCGGGGATCTGTTTTTT.

The sample holds many counts of this clonotype. The chain links TRBV20-1 to TRBJ2-1; no firm D call. The CDR3 is 15 residues long. Trimming pared 4 bases from V and 0 bases from J, leaving 13 bases between. The germline V gene has CDR1 DFQATT and CDR2 SNEGSKA (reference sequence). CDR3 nucleotides: TGCAGTGCTAAACAACTACCGAGCTCCTACAATGAGCAGTTCTTC. Its translation is CSAKQLPSSYNEQFF.

At least ten counts were recorded for this clonotype. In DNA, the CDR3 is TGTGCCAGCAGTTATTCCCCAGGGAACGAGCAGTACTTC. As protein: CASSYSPGNEQYF. The chain recombines TRBV6-2 or TRBV6-3 with TRBJ2-7; possibly TRBD1 for D (5 bases). The V gene lost 3 bases and the J gene lost 5 bases, with 11 bases spanning the gap. This CDR3 is built from 13 residues. Germline V CDR1 and CDR2: MNHEY, SVGEGT.

On this clonotype itself: A clone one base away is much larger, so this may be a read error. The chain recombines TRBV6-2 or TRBV6-3 with TRBJ1-1; no firm D call. The germline gives CDR1 MNHEY, CDR2 SVGEGT. CDR3 length: 15 residues. The CDR3 DNA sequence: TGCGCCAGCACCCTTGGGCCCCGCGGCCCCACTAAAGCTTTCTTT. Its protein product is CASTLGPRGPTKAFF.

The chain is built from TRBV27 and TRBJ2-3; 15 positions agree with TRBD2. CDR3 length equals 17 residues. CDR1 MNHEY and CDR2 SMNVEV come from the germline V gene (reference sequence). Trimming removed 2 bases from V and 5 bases from J; junction bases left unmatched: 5. The DNA of the CDR3 is TGTGCCAGCAGTTTACGAGGACTAGCGGGAGGGAGAGATACGCAGTATTTT. Translated: CASSLRGLAGGRDTQYF.

Notes on this clonotype: At one boundary the junction diverges from the germline segment, which might be a read error. The rearrangement links TRBV6-2 or TRBV6-3 to TRBJ1-2; D is unclear. Germline CDR1 is MNHEY and CDR2 is SVGEGT. This CDR3 comprises 12 residues. The CDR3 bases are TGTGCCAGCAGTTACTACGGGGAAAGCTATACCTTC. Translated: CASSYYGESYTF.